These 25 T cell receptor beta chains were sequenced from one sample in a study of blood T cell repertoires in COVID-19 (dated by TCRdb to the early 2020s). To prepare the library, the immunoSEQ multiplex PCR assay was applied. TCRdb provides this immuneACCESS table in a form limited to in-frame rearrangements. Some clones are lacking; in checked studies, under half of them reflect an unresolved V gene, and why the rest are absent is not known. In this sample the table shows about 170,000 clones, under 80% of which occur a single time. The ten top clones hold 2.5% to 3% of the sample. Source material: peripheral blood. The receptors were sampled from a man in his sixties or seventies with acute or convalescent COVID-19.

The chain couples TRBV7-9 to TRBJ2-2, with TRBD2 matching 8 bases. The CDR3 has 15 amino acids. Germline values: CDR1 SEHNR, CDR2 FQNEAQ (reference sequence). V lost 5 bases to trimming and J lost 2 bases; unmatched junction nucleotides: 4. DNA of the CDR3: TGTGCCAGCAGCCAACGGGGGGGTAACACCGGGGAGCTGTTTTTT. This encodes CASSQRGGNTGELFF.

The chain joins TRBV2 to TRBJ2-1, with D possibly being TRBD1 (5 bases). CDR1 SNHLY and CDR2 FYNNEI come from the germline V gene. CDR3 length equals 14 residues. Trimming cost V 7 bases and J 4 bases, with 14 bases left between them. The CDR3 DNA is TGTGCCAGCATAAGTGGGGCAGTTTACAATGAGCAGTTCTTC. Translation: CASISGAVYNEQFF. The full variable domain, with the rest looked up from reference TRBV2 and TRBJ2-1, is EPEVTQTPSHQVTQMGQEVILRCVPISNHLYFYWYRQILGQKVEFLVSFYNNEISEKSEIFDDQFSVERPDGSNFTLKIRSTKLEDSAMYFCASISGAVYNEQFFGPGTRLTVL.

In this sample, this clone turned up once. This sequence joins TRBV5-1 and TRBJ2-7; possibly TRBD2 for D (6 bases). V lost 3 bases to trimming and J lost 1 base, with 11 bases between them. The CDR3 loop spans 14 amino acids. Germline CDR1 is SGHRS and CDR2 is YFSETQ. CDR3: CASSSGLLSYEQYF. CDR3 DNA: TGCGCCAGCAGCTCGGGACTCCTATCCTACGAGCAGTACTTC.

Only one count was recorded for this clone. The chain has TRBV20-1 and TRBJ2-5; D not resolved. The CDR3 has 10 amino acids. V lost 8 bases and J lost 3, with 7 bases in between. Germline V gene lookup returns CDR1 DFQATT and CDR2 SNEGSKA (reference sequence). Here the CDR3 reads CSPEEETQYF. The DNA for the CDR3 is TGCAGTCCCGAGGAAGAGACCCAGTACTTC.

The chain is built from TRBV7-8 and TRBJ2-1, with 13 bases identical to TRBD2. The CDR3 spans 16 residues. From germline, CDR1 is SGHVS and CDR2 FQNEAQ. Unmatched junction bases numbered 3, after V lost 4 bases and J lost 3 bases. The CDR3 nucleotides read TGTGCCAGCAGCTCAGGACTAGCGGGGGACTACAATGAGCAGTTCTTC. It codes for CASSSGLAGDYNEQFF. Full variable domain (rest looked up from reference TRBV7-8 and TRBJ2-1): GAGVSQSPRYKVAKRGQDVALRCDPISGHVSLFWYQQALGQGPEFLTYFQNEAQLDKSGLPSDRFFAERPEGSVSTLKIQRTQQEDSAVYLCASSSGLAGDYNEQFFGPGTRLTVL.

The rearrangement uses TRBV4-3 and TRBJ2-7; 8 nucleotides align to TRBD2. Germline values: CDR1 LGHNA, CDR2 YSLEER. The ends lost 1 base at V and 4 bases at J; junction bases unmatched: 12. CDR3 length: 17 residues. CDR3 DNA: TGCGCCAGCAGCCAAGGAATAATAAGCGGGAGAGGTTACGAGCAGTACTTC. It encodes CASSQGIISGRGYEQYF.

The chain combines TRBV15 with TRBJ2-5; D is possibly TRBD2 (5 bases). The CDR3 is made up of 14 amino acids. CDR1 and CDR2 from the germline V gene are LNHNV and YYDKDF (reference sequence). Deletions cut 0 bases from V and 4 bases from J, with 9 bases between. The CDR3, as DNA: TGTGCCACCAGCAGAGATCCGGGAACAGAGACCCAGTACTTC. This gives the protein CATSRDPGTETQYF.

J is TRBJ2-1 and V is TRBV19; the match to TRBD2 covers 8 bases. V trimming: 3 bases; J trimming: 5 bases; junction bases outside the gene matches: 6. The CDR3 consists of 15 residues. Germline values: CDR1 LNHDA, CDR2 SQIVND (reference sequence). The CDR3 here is CASSIYSGEHNEQFF. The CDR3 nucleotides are TGTGCCAGTAGTATTTATAGCGGGGAACACAATGAGCAGTTCTTC. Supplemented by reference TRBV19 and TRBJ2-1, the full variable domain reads DGGITQSPKYLFRKEGQNVTLSCEQNLNHDAMYWYRQDPGQGLRLIYYSQIVNDFQKGDIAEGYSVSREKKESFPLTVTSAQKNPTAFYLCASSIYSGEHNEQFFGPGTRLTVL.

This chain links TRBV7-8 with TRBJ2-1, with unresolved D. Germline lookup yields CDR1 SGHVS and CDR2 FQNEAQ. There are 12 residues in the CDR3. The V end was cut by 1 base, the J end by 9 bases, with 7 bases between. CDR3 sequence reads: CASSLGALEQFF. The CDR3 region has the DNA TGTGCCAGCAGCTTAGGGGCTCTTGAGCAGTTCTTC.

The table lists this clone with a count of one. CDR3 amino acids: CASSEFIGKGEKLFF. For the CDR3, the DNA is TGTGCCAGCAGTGAATTTATAGGGAAGGGGGAAAAACTGTTTTTT. The V call is TRBV6-1, the J call TRBJ1-4; tentatively, D is TRBD1 (5 bases). Per the germline V gene, CDR1 is MNHNS and CDR2 is SASEGT. V was shortened by 2 bases and J by 8 bases, with 15 bases between the two germline ends. CDR3 size: 15 residues.

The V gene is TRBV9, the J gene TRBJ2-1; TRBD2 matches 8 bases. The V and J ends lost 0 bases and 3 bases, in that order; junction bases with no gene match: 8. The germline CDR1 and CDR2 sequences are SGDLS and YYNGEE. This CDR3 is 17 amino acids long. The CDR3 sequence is CASSVVAGLGNYNEQFF. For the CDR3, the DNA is TGTGCCAGCAGCGTAGTGGCGGGACTAGGAAACTACAATGAGCAGTTCTTC.

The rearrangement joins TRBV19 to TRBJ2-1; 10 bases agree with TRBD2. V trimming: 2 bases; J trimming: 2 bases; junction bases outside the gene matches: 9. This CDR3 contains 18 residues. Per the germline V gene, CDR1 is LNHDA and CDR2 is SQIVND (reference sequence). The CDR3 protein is CASSIWLAGASAYNEQFF. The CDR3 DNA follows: TGTGCCAGTAGTATATGGCTAGCGGGAGCCTCAGCCTACAATGAGCAGTTCTTC.

CDR3 loop: CASSRYNQPQHF. CDR3 nucleotide sequence: TGTGCAAGTTCCCGGTACAATCAGCCCCAGCATTTT. V usage is TRBV12-2 and J usage is TRBJ1-5. TRBV12-2 is shown as a pseudogene. The CDR3 sequence is 12 residues long.

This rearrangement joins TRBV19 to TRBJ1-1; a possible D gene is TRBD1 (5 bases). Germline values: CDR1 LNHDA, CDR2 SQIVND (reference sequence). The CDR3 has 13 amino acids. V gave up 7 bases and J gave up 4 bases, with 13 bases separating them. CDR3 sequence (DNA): TGTGCCAGTACCGGGACTCGCGGCACTGAAGCTTTCTTT. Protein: CASTGTRGTEAFF.

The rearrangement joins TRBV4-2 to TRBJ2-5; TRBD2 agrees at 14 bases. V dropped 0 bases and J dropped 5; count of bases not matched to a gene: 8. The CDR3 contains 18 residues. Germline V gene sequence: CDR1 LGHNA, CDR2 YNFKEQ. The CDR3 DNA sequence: TGTGCCAGCAGCCAAGATCCGACTAGCGGGGGGGCACCGGAGACCCAGTACTTC. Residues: CASSQDPTSGGAPETQYF.

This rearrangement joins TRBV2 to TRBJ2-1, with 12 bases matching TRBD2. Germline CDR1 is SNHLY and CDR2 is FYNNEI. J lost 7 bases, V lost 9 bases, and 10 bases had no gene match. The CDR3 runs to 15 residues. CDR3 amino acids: CASRLAGDVGNEQFF. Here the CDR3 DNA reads TGTGCCAGTAGACTAGCGGGGGATGTTGGAAATGAGCAGTTCTTC.

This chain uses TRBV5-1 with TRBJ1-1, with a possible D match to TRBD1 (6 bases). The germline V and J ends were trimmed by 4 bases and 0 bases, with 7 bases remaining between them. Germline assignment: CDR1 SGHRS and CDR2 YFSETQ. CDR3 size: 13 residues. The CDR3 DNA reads TGCGCCAGCAGCGACAGGATGAACACTGAAGCTTTCTTT. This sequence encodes CASSDRMNTEAFF.

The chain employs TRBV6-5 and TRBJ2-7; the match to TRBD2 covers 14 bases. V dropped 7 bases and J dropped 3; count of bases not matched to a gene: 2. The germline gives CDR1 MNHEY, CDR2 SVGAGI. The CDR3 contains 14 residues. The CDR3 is CASKGTSGSYEQYF. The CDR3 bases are TGTGCCAGCAAAGGGACTAGCGGGAGCTACGAGCAGTACTTC.

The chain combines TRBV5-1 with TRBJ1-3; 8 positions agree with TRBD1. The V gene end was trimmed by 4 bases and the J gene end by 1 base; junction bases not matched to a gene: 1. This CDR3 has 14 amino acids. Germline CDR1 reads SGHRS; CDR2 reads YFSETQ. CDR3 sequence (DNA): TGCGCCAGCAGCAGGACAGGGTCTGGAAACACCATATATTTT. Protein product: CASSRTGSGNTIYF.

The CDR3 bases are TGTGCCAGCAGCTCGCGGACGGGCCGGGGCCTAGCGCAGTACAATGAGCAGTTCTTC. It yields the protein CASSSRTGRGLAQYNEQFF. The chain links TRBV7-2 to TRBJ2-1; D is perhaps TRBD2 (6 bases). CDR3 length equals 19 residues. The V end lost 4 bases, the J end lost 4 bases, and 26 bases lay between the germline ends. Germline values: CDR1 SGHTA, CDR2 FQGNSA.

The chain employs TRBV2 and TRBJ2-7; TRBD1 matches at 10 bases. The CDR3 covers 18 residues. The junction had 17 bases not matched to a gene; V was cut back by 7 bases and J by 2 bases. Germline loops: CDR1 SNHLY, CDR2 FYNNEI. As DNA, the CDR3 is TGTGCCAGCATTGGGCCGGGACAGGGGTCTTCCCCCACCTACGAGCAGTACTTC. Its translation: CASIGPGQGSSPTYEQYF.

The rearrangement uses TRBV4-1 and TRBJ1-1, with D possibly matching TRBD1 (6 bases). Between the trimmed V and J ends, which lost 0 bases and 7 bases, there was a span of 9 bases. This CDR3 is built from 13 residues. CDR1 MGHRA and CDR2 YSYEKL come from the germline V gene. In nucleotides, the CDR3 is TGCGCCAGCAGCCAAGAGAGGGGGTATGAAGCTTTCTTT. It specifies CASSQERGYEAFF.

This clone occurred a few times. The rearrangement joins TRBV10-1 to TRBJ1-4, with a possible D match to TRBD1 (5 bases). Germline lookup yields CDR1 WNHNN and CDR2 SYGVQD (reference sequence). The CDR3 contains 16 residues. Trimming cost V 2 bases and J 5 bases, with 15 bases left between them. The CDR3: CASSEAGRELNEKLFF. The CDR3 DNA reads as TGCGCCAGCAGTGAGGCAGGGAGGGAGCTGAATGAAAAACTGTTTTTT.

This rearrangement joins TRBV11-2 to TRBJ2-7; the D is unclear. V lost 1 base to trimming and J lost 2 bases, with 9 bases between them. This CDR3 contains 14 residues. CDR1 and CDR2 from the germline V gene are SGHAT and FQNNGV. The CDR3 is CASSLGSRTYEQYF. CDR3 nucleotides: TGTGCCAGCAGCTTAGGGTCCAGAACCTACGAGCAGTACTTC.

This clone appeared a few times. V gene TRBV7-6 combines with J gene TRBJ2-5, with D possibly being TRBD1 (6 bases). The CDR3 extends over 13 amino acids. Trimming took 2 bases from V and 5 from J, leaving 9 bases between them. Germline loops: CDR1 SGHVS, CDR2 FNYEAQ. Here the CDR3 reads CASSLSQGETQYF. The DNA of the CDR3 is TGTGCCAGCAGCTTAAGCCAGGGGGAGACCCAGTACTTC.